The 29 T cell receptor beta chains below all came from one sample that was sequenced in a study of technical replicates of blood from several donors. Clones were read by immunoSEQ multiplex PCR, and TCRdb kept only the in-frame ones, dropping some. Of 40,000 to 60,000 clones in the sample, approximately 86% were seen once. Sequencing was carried out using PBMCs. Every receptor here comes from a human donor in good health. Some clones in this sample may be carry-over from other donors' samples.

The rearrangement links TRBV6-6 to TRBJ1-2; D possibly corresponds to TRBD1 (5 bases). Germline V gives CDR1 MNHNY, CDR2 SVGAGI (reference sequence). The CDR3 runs to 12 residues. The V end lost 6 bases, the J end lost 8 bases, and 13 bases lay between the germline ends. The CDR3 DNA is TGTGCCAGCAGCTCGCAGGGTGGCGGCTACACCTTC. Translated, it gives CASSSQGGGYTF.

V and J are TRBV7-9 and TRBJ1-2, with D maybe TRBD1 (5 bases). The CDR3 has 13 residues. Trimming pared 5 bases from V and 9 bases from J, leaving 16 bases between. Germline V gene sequence: CDR1 SEHNR, CDR2 FQNEAQ (reference sequence). The CDR3 nucleotides are TGTGCCAGCAGCCCAACCGCGGGGGGAAGCTACACCTTC. Translated: CASSPTAGGSYTF.

In its sample, this clone was seen a few times. The chain is built from TRBV11-1 and TRBJ1-1; D unresolved. V lost 3 bases, J lost 5 bases, and 16 bases lay in between. The CDR3 is made up of 15 amino acids. From germline, CDR1 is SGHAT and CDR2 FQDESV (reference sequence). This CDR3 reads CASSLGGSRGTEAFF. The CDR3 nucleotides read TGTGCCAGCAGCTTGGGAGGAAGTCGGGGAACTGAAGCTTTCTTT.

The chain links TRBV4-1 to TRBJ2-2; D ambiguous. In germline, CDR1 is MGHRA, CDR2 YSYEKL. CDR3 size: 14 residues. V was cut by 4 bases and J by 4 bases, with 10 bases left in between. The CDR3 here is CASSLVRSTGELFF. Written as DNA, the CDR3 is TGCGCCAGCAGCCTGGTCCGGAGCACCGGGGAGCTGTTTTTT.

The rearrangement links TRBV9 to TRBJ2-2, with 9 bases identical to TRBD2. V lost 6 bases to trimming and J lost 0 bases; unmatched junction nucleotides: 15. This CDR3 contains 19 residues. Germline lookup yields CDR1 SGDLS and CDR2 YYNGEE. The CDR3 loop reads CASNGWDVAGGPNTGELFF. DNA for the CDR3: TGTGCCAGCAATGGATGGGATGTGGCGGGGGGGCCGAACACCGGGGAGCTGTTTTTT.

The chain carries TRBV27 and TRBJ2-1; D perhaps matches TRBD2 (6 bases). Trimming left V 4 bases short and J 4 bases short, with 11 bases between. Germline-derived CDR1 and CDR2 are MNHEY and SMNVEV (reference sequence). This CDR3 spans 14 amino acids. The CDR3 loop reads CASSWGDSYNEQFF. CDR3 bases: TGTGCCAGCAGTTGGGGGGACTCTTACAATGAGCAGTTCTTC.

This chain joins TRBV4-3 and TRBJ2-5; TRBD1 aligns across 7 bases. The germline V gene encodes CDR1 LGHNA and CDR2 YSLEER. Unmatched junction bases numbered 13, after V lost 1 base and J lost 5 bases. The CDR3 consists of 17 residues. The CDR3 region is CASSQGSGTDHPETQYF. The CDR3, as DNA: TGCGCCAGCAGCCAAGGGTCGGGGACAGACCACCCCGAGACCCAGTACTTC.

The rearrangement uses TRBV7-9 and TRBJ2-7; the match to TRBD1 covers 7 bases. This CDR3 is 13 amino acids long. CDR1 and CDR2 (germline): SEHNR, FQNEAQ (reference sequence). Trimming took 5 bases from V and 3 from J; bases not matched to a gene: 4. This chain's CDR3 is CASSRRDSYEQYF. As DNA, the CDR3 is TGTGCCAGCAGCCGCCGGGACAGCTACGAGCAGTACTTC.

V and J are TRBV7-6 and TRBJ2-5; 10 bases fit TRBD2. The J segment lost 5 bases and the V segment lost 1 base, leaving 7 bases of the junction unmatched. This CDR3 spans 16 amino acids. Germline V lookup: CDR1 SGHVS, CDR2 FNYEAQ. The CDR3 DNA reads TGTGCCAGCAGCTTAGAAGCGGGGGGGCCGTATGAGACCCAGTACTTC. This translates into CASSLEAGGPYETQYF. The full variable domain, with the rest looked up from reference TRBV7-6 and TRBJ2-5, is GAGVSQSPRYKVTKRGQDVALRCDPISGHVSLYWYRQALGQGPEFLTYFNYEAQQDKSGLPNDRFSAERPEGSISTLTIQRTEQRDSAMYRCASSLEAGGPYETQYFGPGTRLLVL.

V is TRBV7-2 and J is TRBJ2-5; 9 bases line up with TRBD2. Looked up from germline, CDR1 is SGHTA and CDR2 is FQGNSA. This CDR3 has 14 amino acids. The trim removed 0 bases at V and 7 bases at J, leaving 3 bases unmatched. CDR3 nucleotides: TGTGCCAGCAGCTTAGCGGGACTAGCCGGGACCCAGTACTTC. This gives the protein CASSLAGLAGTQYF.

The chain uses TRBV27 and TRBJ2-5; TRBD2 is a possible D gene (5 bases). V lost 0 bases, J lost 0 bases, and 8 bases lay in between. Germline loops: CDR1 MNHEY, CDR2 SMNVEV (reference sequence). There are 15 residues in the CDR3. The CDR3 DNA follows: TGTGCCAGCAGTTTATCGATTAGCGACCAAGAGACCCAGTACTTC. Amino acids: CASSLSISDQETQYF.

The chain carries TRBV12-5 and TRBJ1-1; D not certain. The CDR3 contains 13 residues. The germline CDR1 and CDR2 sequences are LGHNT and FRNRAP. V was trimmed by 1 base and J by 4 bases, leaving 7 bases between them. As DNA, the CDR3 is TGTGCTAGTGGTTTGGCCCCTATCACTGAAGCTTTCTTT. Its translation is CASGLAPITEAFF.

This chain uses TRBV11-2 with TRBJ2-2; 9 bases match TRBD1. This CDR3 is 16 amino acids long. CDR1 is SGHAT and CDR2 is FQNNGV in the germline V gene. The ends lost 3 bases at V and 10 bases at J; junction bases unmatched: 12. CDR3 in amino acids: CASSLGQGLFITELFF. In DNA form, the CDR3 reads TGTGCCAGCAGCTTGGGACAGGGATTATTCATTACGGAGCTGTTTTTT.

The chain uses TRBV11-3 and TRBJ2-7, with D maybe TRBD2 (5 bases). The CDR3 loop spans 12 amino acids. Per germline, CDR1 SGHNT and CDR2 YENEEA. The ends were cut back, 6 bases at V and 1 base at J, with 7 bases in the middle. CDR3: CASSSGSYEQYF. CDR3 coding DNA: TGTGCCAGCAGTTCGGGGTCCTACGAGCAGTACTTC.

The chain combines TRBV4-1 with TRBJ1-2, with 10 bases matching TRBD1. V shed 4 bases, J shed 0 bases, and the junction held 5 bases outside the gene matches. CDR1 is MGHRA, CDR2 YSYEKL, per germline. The CDR3 has 16 amino acids. In nucleotides, the CDR3 is TGCGCCAGCAGCCCAATTGGACAGGGGGCTAACTATGGCTACACCTTC. This encodes CASSPIGQGANYGYTF.

This clone turned up a few times. This chain connects TRBV20-1 to TRBJ2-7; unclear D gene. CDR3 length equals 11 residues. Trimming shortened V by 5 bases and J by 4 bases, and 9 bases separated the two germline ends. Looked up from germline, CDR1 is DFQATT and CDR2 is SNEGSKA (reference sequence). CDR3: CSARLEYEQYF. The DNA of the CDR3 is TGCAGTGCTCGACTGGAATACGAGCAGTACTTC.

The chain carries TRBV2 and TRBJ2-7; 8 bases fit TRBD2. Trimming removed 10 bases from V and 0 bases from J; junction bases left unmatched: 8. This CDR3 region has 14 residues. CDR1 SNHLY and CDR2 FYNNEI come from the germline V gene. CDR3 sequence: CATIFGGGSYEQYF. For the CDR3, the DNA is TGTGCCACCATTTTCGGGGGGGGCTCCTACGAGCAGTACTTC.

This clone was counted a few times. This chain uses TRBV5-5 with TRBJ2-7; tentative D call: TRBD2 (6 bases). Per germline, CDR1 SGHKS and CDR2 YYEKEE (reference sequence). V lost 5 bases, J lost 1 base, and 13 bases lay in between. The CDR3 is 14 residues long. The CDR3 coding sequence is TGTGCCAGCAGTCTGGTTGGGAGGTCCTACGAGCAGTACTTC. The encoded protein is CASSLVGRSYEQYF.

The chain is built from TRBV29-1 and TRBJ2-3; TRBD1 matches 7 bases. V trimming: 7 bases; J trimming: 2 bases; junction bases outside the gene matches: 9. Germline loops: CDR1 SQVTM, CDR2 ANQGSEA. The CDR3 totals 14 residues. The CDR3 spells CSAGQVGATDTQYF. The CDR3 nucleotides read TGCAGCGCTGGACAGGTTGGGGCCACAGATACGCAGTATTTT.

The chain joins TRBV7-2 to TRBJ2-1, with 7 bases identical to TRBD1. Per the germline V gene, CDR1 is SGHTA and CDR2 is FQGNSA. With V trimmed by 5 bases and J by 16 bases, 11 bases remained unmatched. The length of the CDR3 is 12 residues. CDR3 in amino acids: CASSPNRGESFF. CDR3 nucleotide sequence: TGTGCCAGCAGCCCTAACAGGGGAGAGTCATTCTTC.

This rearrangement joins TRBV20-1 to TRBJ2-7; no firm D call. The germline CDR1 and CDR2 sequences are DFQATT and SNEGSKA (reference sequence). The V and J ends lost 6 bases and 7 bases respectively, with 10 bases between them. The CDR3 covers 10 residues. This chain's CDR3 is CSALSREQYF. CDR3 in DNA: TGCAGTGCCCTTTCGAGGGAGCAGTACTTC.

The V and J genes are TRBV5-1 and TRBJ2-7, with TRBD2 matching over 8 bases. J was trimmed by 6 bases and V by 4 bases; bases with no gene match: 6. The CDR3 length is 13 residues. Germline V lookup: CDR1 SGHRS, CDR2 YFSETQ. CDR3 in DNA: TGCGCCAGCAGCCATAGCGGGGAAGGCGAGCAGTACTTC. As protein: CASSHSGEGEQYF. Looking up the rest from reference TRBV5-1 and TRBJ2-7 gives the full variable domain: KAGVTQTPRYLIKTRGQQVTLSCSPISGHRSVSWYQQTPGQGLQFLFEYFSETQRNKGNFPGRFSGRQFSNSRSEMNVSTLELGDSALYLCASSHSGEGEQYFGPGTRLTVT.

The rearrangement joins TRBV2 to TRBJ1-2, with no clear D. This CDR3 is 14 amino acids long. The V end lost 6 bases, the J end lost 5 bases, and 16 bases lay between the germline ends. Germline CDR1 reads SNHLY; CDR2 reads FYNNEI. Here the CDR3 reads CASREQTRWYGYTF. DNA of the CDR3: TGTGCCAGCAGGGAACAGACCAGGTGGTATGGCTACACCTTC.

The chain joins TRBV29-1 to TRBJ2-1, with D perhaps matching TRBD2 (6 bases). The V end lost 7 bases, the J end lost 11 bases, and 18 bases lay between the germline ends. Germline V gives CDR1 SQVTM, CDR2 ANQGSEA. This CDR3 has 12 residues. The CDR3 DNA sequence: TGCAGCGCACCCCGGGGGTCCCAACAGCAGTTCTTC. Residues: CSAPRGSQQQFF.

The V gene is TRBV6-5, the J gene TRBJ2-2; 9 nucleotides agree with TRBD1. The CDR3 is 16 amino acids. The junction had 5 bases not matched to a gene; V was cut back by 0 bases and J by 6 bases. Germline lookup yields CDR1 MNHEY and CDR2 SVGAGI. The CDR3 loop reads CASSYSGTGKAGELFF. For the CDR3, the DNA is TGTGCCAGCAGTTACTCCGGGACAGGGAAAGCCGGGGAGCTGTTTTTT.

This chain uses TRBV2 with TRBJ1-1; 8 bases line up with TRBD1. The CDR3 covers 14 residues. Germline V gene sequence: CDR1 SNHLY, CDR2 FYNNEI. The V segment lost 6 bases and the J segment 11 bases; nucleotides outside the gene matches: 14. CDR3 residues: CASRERVRGLGAFF. CDR3 bases: TGTGCCAGCAGAGAGAGGGTCAGGGGGCTTGGGGCTTTCTTT.

V is TRBV7-2 and J is TRBJ2-5; D not resolved. V lost 4 bases, J lost 2 bases, and 14 bases lay in between. The CDR3 extends over 15 amino acids. Germline CDR1 SGHTA, CDR2 FQGNSA. The CDR3 region is CASSSNFIRQETQYF. CDR3 bases: TGTGCCAGCAGCTCGAACTTCATACGGCAAGAGACCCAGTACTTC.

This chain links TRBV7-2 with TRBJ2-1; 7 positions agree with TRBD2. The CDR3 spans 15 residues. The V and J ends lost 1 base and 6 bases, in that order; junction bases with no gene match: 6. Germline CDR1 SGHTA, CDR2 FQGNSA. CDR3 sequence reads: CASSLGGGGPNEQFF. As DNA, the CDR3 is TGTGCCAGCAGCTTAGGAGGCGGGGGACCCAATGAGCAGTTCTTC.

Only a few counts were recorded for this clone. The chain joins TRBV7-9 to TRBJ1-1; 10 positions match TRBD1. From germline, CDR1 is SEHNR and CDR2 FQNEAQ (reference sequence). This CDR3 is 15 amino acids long. After removal of 5 bases from V and 4 bases from J, the junction contained 7 bases not matched to a gene. The CDR3 reads CASSLGTGVSTEAFF. The CDR3 DNA follows: TGTGCCAGCAGCCTTGGGACAGGGGTGAGCACTGAAGCTTTCTTT.